Below, 24 T cell receptor beta chains from the same sample are listed, as sequenced in a study of blood T cell repertoires in COVID-19. Here immunoSEQ multiplex PCR was the method, and the copy in TCRdb shows in-frame clones only, minus some. Here the sample spans around 330,000 clones, under 90% being singletons. The sample was PBMCs or T cells enriched from blood (not recorded which). These receptor sequences come from a man in his sixties who had recovered from COVID-19.

The DNA for the CDR3 is TGCGCCAGCAGCCCGAACACCTACAATGAGCAGTTCTTC. Translating it yields CASSPNTYNEQFF. The chain combines TRBV5-1 with TRBJ2-1; D unclear. Germline assignment: CDR1 SGHRS and CDR2 YFSETQ. The CDR3 is made up of 13 amino acids. The V and J ends lost 4 bases and 2 bases respectively, with 7 bases between them.

The genes are TRBV5-8 and TRBJ2-5; no clear D gene. The CDR3 has 11 amino acids. CDR1 is SGHTS and CDR2 is YDEGEE in the germline V gene. Trimming shortened V by 4 bases and J by 5 bases, and 6 bases separated the two germline ends. The CDR3 DNA is TGTGCCAGCAGCATATCGGAGACCCAGTACTTC. This sequence encodes CASSISETQYF.

The J gene is TRBJ2-3, the V gene TRBV9; D possibly corresponds to TRBD1 (5 bases). This CDR3 spans 15 amino acids. Trimming took off 0 bases at V and 2 bases at J, with 10 bases between the two ends. Per germline, CDR1 SGDLS and CDR2 YYNGEE. This chain's CDR3 is CASSVERQPTDTQYF. CDR3 DNA: TGTGCCAGCAGCGTAGAGCGACAGCCCACAGATACGCAGTATTTT.

This chain joins TRBV5-1 and TRBJ1-4; TRBD1 matches 8 bases. CDR1 is SGHRS and CDR2 is YFSETQ in the germline V gene. CDR3 length equals 16 residues. The V and J ends lost 3 bases and 7 bases, in that order; junction bases with no gene match: 11. This chain's CDR3 is CASSWITGGPGEKLFF. Written as DNA, the CDR3 is TGCGCCAGCAGCTGGATTACAGGGGGGCCAGGTGAAAAACTGTTTTTT.

This rearrangement joins TRBV5-1 to TRBJ2-7, with 9 bases that match TRBD2. V was pared by 4 bases and J by 3 bases, with 11 bases of the junction left unmatched. This CDR3 is built from 16 residues. The germline V gene has CDR1 SGHRS and CDR2 YFSETQ. The CDR3 loop reads CASSLPALAGSYEQYF. CDR3 in DNA: TGCGCCAGCAGCCTTCCTGCGCTAGCGGGGAGCTACGAGCAGTACTTC.

The chain carries TRBV19 and TRBJ1-2, with D possibly matching TRBD1 (6 bases). V was trimmed by 1 base and J by 0 bases, leaving 9 bases between them. The germline V gene encodes CDR1 LNHDA and CDR2 SQIVND (reference sequence). There are 15 residues in the CDR3. The CDR3 DNA reads TGTGCCAGTAGTATAGTCGGGACAACTAACTATGGCTACACCTTC. Its translation is CASSIVGTTNYGYTF.

The chain combines TRBV7-2 with TRBJ2-7, with TRBD1 identical over 9 bases. After removal of 5 bases from V and 6 bases from J, the junction contained 11 bases not matched to a gene. CDR1 is SGHTA, CDR2 FQGNSA, per germline. The CDR3 spans 15 residues. The CDR3 coding sequence is TGTGCCAGCAGCCCTACCCGGGACAGGGTGGGCGAGCAGTACTTC. Its protein product is CASSPTRDRVGEQYF.

The table lists this clone with a few counts. The V gene is TRBV7-9, the J gene TRBJ2-1, with 10 positions matching TRBD1. The CDR3 consists of 16 residues. V dropped 1 base and J dropped 7; count of bases not matched to a gene: 7. Germline V gives CDR1 SEHNR, CDR2 FQNEAQ (reference sequence). The CDR3 is CASSLGGQGIMNEQFF. CDR3 nucleotide sequence: TGTGCCAGCAGCTTAGGGGGACAGGGGATAATGAATGAGCAGTTCTTC.

V is TRBV11-2 and J is TRBJ2-5; D might be TRBD2 (7 bases). This CDR3 region has 16 residues. V lost 5 bases and J lost 4, with 20 bases in between. CDR1 is SGHAT and CDR2 is FQNNGV in the germline V gene. The CDR3 here is CASSPLRGALGETQYF. CDR3 sequence (DNA): TGTGCCAGCAGCCCCCTCCGGGGGGCGCTCGGAGAGACCCAGTACTTC.

The chain has TRBV2 and TRBJ1-1; a weak D match, TRBD1 (6 bases). Between the trimmed V and J ends, which lost 4 bases and 0 bases, there was a span of 12 bases. Germline assignment: CDR1 SNHLY and CDR2 FYNNEI. The CDR3 extends over 15 amino acids. CDR3 bases: TGTGCCAGCAGTGGCCGGGGGGGCATGAACACTGAAGCTTTCTTT. Residues: CASSGRGGMNTEAFF.

The genes are TRBV27 and TRBJ2-7; 7 bases line up with TRBD1. With V trimmed by 2 bases and J by 6 bases, 7 bases remained unmatched. Germline CDR1 reads MNHEY; CDR2 reads SMNVEV (reference sequence). This CDR3 comprises 14 residues. CDR3 DNA sequence: TGTGCCAGCAGTTTAAAGGGGGCGCTGGGCGAGCAGTACTTC. Its protein is CASSLKGALGEQYF.

This clone was detected a few times. The genes are TRBV5-6 and TRBJ1-3; TRBD1 is a possible D gene (5 bases). The ends were cut back, 2 bases at V and 0 bases at J, with 9 bases in the middle. This CDR3 comprises 15 residues. Germline V gene lookup returns CDR1 SGHDT and CDR2 YYEEEE. Written as DNA, the CDR3 is TGTGCCAGCAGCTTCGACAGAATCTCTGGAAACACCATATATTTT. Amino acid sequence: CASSFDRISGNTIYF.

The V and J genes are TRBV7-3 and TRBJ2-2, with 11 bases fitting TRBD2. V gave up 9 bases and J gave up 0 bases; unmatched junction bases: 18. The CDR3 has 20 residues. Germline CDR1 SGHTA, CDR2 FQGTGA. CDR3 sequence: CARDNRRELAGETNTGELFF. In nucleotides, the CDR3 is TGTGCCAGAGACAACCGGAGGGAACTAGCGGGGGAAACGAACACCGGGGAGCTGTTTTTT.

The V call is TRBV18, the J call TRBJ2-5; 7 nucleotides match TRBD2. V shed 5 bases and J 5 bases; nucleotides not matched to a gene: 8. Per germline, CDR1 KGHSH and CDR2 LQKENI. CDR3 length equals 14 residues. The CDR3 DNA is TGTGCCAGCTCATCGCTAGCGGAGGGGGAGACCCAGTACTTC. It translates to CASSSLAEGETQYF.

This clone was picked up one time. The rearrangement joins TRBV19 to TRBJ1-2, with 7 bases identical to TRBD1. This CDR3 is built from 15 residues. CDR1 and CDR2 from the germline V gene are LNHDA and SQIVND (reference sequence). J was trimmed by 8 bases and V by 5 bases; bases with no gene match: 14. CDR3 protein: CASSARQGQGYGYTF. The CDR3 DNA follows: TGTGCCAGTAGTGCTAGACAGGGCCAGGGTTACGGCTACACCTTC. Full variable domain (outside the CDR3, taken from reference TRBV19 and TRBJ1-2): DGGITQSPKYLFRKEGQNVTLSCEQNLNHDAMYWYRQDPGQGLRLIYYSQIVNDFQKGDIAEGYSVSREKKESFPLTVTSAQKNPTAFYLCASSARQGQGYGYTFGSGTRLTVV.

The chain carries TRBV6-5 and TRBJ1-1; 8 bases are a match to TRBD1. The V and J ends lost 7 bases and 2 bases, in that order; junction bases with no gene match: 9. Per the germline V gene, CDR1 is MNHEY and CDR2 is SVGAGI. This CDR3 is built from 15 residues. The CDR3 is CASKSDRAINTEAFF. The CDR3, as DNA: TGTGCCAGCAAGTCGGACAGGGCCATCAACACTGAAGCTTTCTTT.

The genes are TRBV5-6 and TRBJ2-7; 9 bases are a match to TRBD2. Unmatched junction bases numbered 4, after V lost 0 bases and J lost 6 bases. This CDR3 is 14 amino acids long. Germline assignment: CDR1 SGHDT and CDR2 YYEEEE. CDR3 sequence reads: CASSLVGSGSEQYF. The CDR3 DNA follows: TGTGCCAGCAGCTTGGTGGGTAGCGGGAGCGAGCAGTACTTC.

This chain links TRBV5-8 with TRBJ2-3; 10 bases match TRBD1. Trimming took 2 bases from V and 4 from J; bases not matched to a gene: 4. This CDR3 contains 15 residues. Germline loops: CDR1 SGHTS, CDR2 YDEGEE. The CDR3 DNA follows: TGTGCCAGCAGCTTCGGGACAGGGGCCCCAGATACGCAGTATTTT. Translation: CASSFGTGAPDTQYF.

This sequence joins TRBV4-3 and TRBJ2-7; 11 nucleotides match TRBD2. J lost 2 bases, V lost 4 bases, and 10 bases had no gene match. Germline V gives CDR1 LGHNA, CDR2 YSLEER. There are 17 residues in the CDR3. Here the CDR3 DNA reads TGCGCCAGCAGCCGGGCTAGCGGGAGGACCTCTCCCTACGAGCAGTACTTC. Translation gives CASSRASGRTSPYEQYF.

V usage is TRBV7-9 and J usage is TRBJ2-1, with 11 bases lining up with TRBD2. Per the germline V gene, CDR1 is SEHNR and CDR2 is FQNEAQ (reference sequence). This CDR3 contains 16 residues. V shed 5 bases and J 6 bases; nucleotides not matched to a gene: 9. CDR3 sequence: CASSPLGTSGSNEQFF. As DNA, the CDR3 is TGTGCCAGCAGCCCCCTCGGGACTAGCGGCTCCAATGAGCAGTTCTTC.

The chain couples TRBV5-5 to TRBJ2-5, with TRBD1 identical over 7 bases. Trimming took 0 bases from V and 0 from J; bases not matched to a gene: 5. The CDR3 covers 16 residues. Germline CDR1 SGHKS, CDR2 YYEKEE (reference sequence). The DNA for the CDR3 is TGTGCCAGCAGCTTGGCTAGGACAGGCTACCAAGAGACCCAGTACTTC. Residues: CASSLARTGYQETQYF.

Remarks on this clone: This specimen includes other DNA sequences encoding the same CDR3. This chain links TRBV6-5 with TRBJ1-5; 7 bases are a match to TRBD1. The CDR3 spans 13 residues. Germline CDR1 reads MNHEY; CDR2 reads SVGAGI. J gave up 7 bases and V 6 bases, and 6 bases lay outside the gene matches. For the CDR3, the DNA is TGTGCCAGCAGCTCCGACAGGGCGCAGCCCCAGCATTTT. Encoded protein: CASSSDRAQPQHF.

This chain uses TRBV3-1 (or the pseudogene TRBV3-2) with TRBJ1-6; TRBD1 might be the D (6 bases). In germline, CDR1 is LGHDT, CDR2 YNNKEL (reference sequence). There are 14 residues in the CDR3. Trimming stripped 4 bases from V and 7 bases from J, with 11 bases between. The CDR3: CASSPQGYNSPLHF. The CDR3, as DNA: TGTGCCAGCAGCCCTCAGGGGTACAATTCACCCCTCCACTTT.

About this clone: The junction and the germline gene differ at one end; a read error may be behind it. The chain links TRBV7-2 to TRBJ1-2; weak D call: TRBD1 (6 bases). CDR3 length: 15 amino acids. CDR1 SGHTA and CDR2 FQGNSA come from the germline V gene. The CDR3 sequence is CGVAGVDRRLEGYTF. The DNA of the CDR3 is TGCGGTGTGGCCGGGGTCGACAGGCGCCTCGAAGGCTACACCTTC.